Listed below are T cell receptor beta chains from one sample, sequenced in a study of technical replicates of blood from several donors. TCRdb's table, derived via immunoSEQ multiplex PCR, lists solely in-frame clones and lacks some. The table lists about 62,000 clones, around 87% of them singletons, with 5.2% in the top ten. Sequences were obtained from PBMCs. These receptors were obtained from a human donor in good health. Some clones in this sample may be carry-over from other donors' samples. CDR3s include the opening cysteine and the closing phenylalanine or tryptophan. Clone size appears in some rows only: once, few, many, or a class for an expanded clone.

size	V	J	CDR3
few	TRBV7-3	TRBJ2-5	CASSLTSGSWETQYF
once	TRBV18	TRBJ1-2	CASSPGGQGNYGYTF
few	TRBV5-1	TRBJ2-7	CASSASIPGQGNNSSYEQYF
.	TRBV4-2	TRBJ2-7	CASSQDLAGFSSYEQYF
once	TRBV4-3	TRBJ2-1	CASSQDVEGGRWNEQFF
.	TRBV6-5	TRBJ1-6	CASSYSGTSPPLHF
.	TRBV7-8	TRBJ1-4	CASSLQTGQGEKLFF
.	TRBV11-1	TRBJ2-7	CASSSNTYEQYF
.	TRBV27	TRBJ2-1	CASSLLGGRSHEQFF
.	TRBV2	TRBJ2-3	CASSAETGAPSTDTQYF
.	TRBV4-1	TRBJ1-1	CASSQPDRENAFF
.	TRBV2	TRBJ1-1	CASTRDSGGTEAFF
.	TRBV30	TRBJ2-1	CAWSVLAGASEQFF
.	TRBV5-1	TRBJ1-4	CASSPSRGRDTEKLFF
.	TRBV2	TRBJ2-3	CASRQREATDTQYF
.	TRBV19	TRBJ1-2	CASSPGQANYGYTF
.	TRBV7-2	TRBJ1-2	CASSSPPGGDYGYTF
few	TRBV2	TRBJ2-3	CASSESGQIFTDTQYF